This T cell receptor (beta chain) was obtained from a study of identifying expanded T cells in peripheral blood. Overall study findings and caveats: Over around two and four weeks, about 17 and 20 clones changed, versus roughly 1.2 between replicates. Variance in clone template counts between roughly two-week samples significantly increased with total template count across all healthy donors.

Trimming removed 6 bases at V and 6 bases at J, with 14 bases between. Germline CDR1 reads MNHEY; CDR2 reads SVGAGI. CDR3 length equals 13 residues. The assay was immunoSEQ multiplex PCR, and TCRdb's table has in-frame clones only and misses some. The table lists some 97,000 clones, 80% to 90% of them singletons. Concerning this clone itself: Its specificity is not known.

V and J are TRBV6-5 and TRBJ1-1; D is ambiguous. Source material: blood. The clonotype comes from a person aged 18 to 70 in good health. In nucleotides, the CDR3 is TGTGCCAGCAGGTCCCCGAGGGCTTCTGAAGCTTTCTTT. This sequence encodes CASRSPRASEAFF.